Only a few counts were recorded for the clone carrying this T cell receptor (beta chain). The antigen is unknown. These data come from a study of T cell repertoires in cytomegalovirus infection. The CDR3 consists of 15 residues. Germline V gene data show CDR1 as ENHRY and CDR2 as SYGVKD. With V trimmed by 6 bases and J by 3 bases, 8 bases remained unmatched. TCRdb reprocessed the reads with MiXCR, giving one entry per CDR3 protein. The table has around 300,000 distinct CDR3 sequences, around 20% seen once. Sequenced material: cultured PBMCs, taken from culture after CMV antigen stimulation. This sequence joins TRBV10-3 and TRBJ2-5, with TRBD2 matching 9 bases. The clonotype was recovered from a human donor in good health (CMV status not recorded). Some clones in this sample may be carry-over from other donors' samples. The CDR3 nucleotides are TGTGCCATCAGCGCGACTAGCGGATTTAAAGAGACCCAGTACTTC. It encodes CAISATSGFKETQYF.